Given below is one T cell receptor beta chain in context. Its antigen target is currently unknown. It has no much larger one-base neighbor in the sample; base qualities were not kept. The data are from a study of T cell responses to AZD1222 COVID-19 vaccine (dated by TCRdb to the early 2020s). Study-wide context: AZD1222 recipients with second doses at about 4 weeks or about 12 weeks were pooled, because spike-specific TCR depth and breadth did not differ between schedules. Enrollment into the trials was organized by age into subgroups of 18-55, 56-69 and 70-plus years, and those subgroups contained approximately 150, 30 and 60 TCR-sequenced participants, respectively. TCR sequencing was performed for fewer than 250 trial participants, of whom around 200 were given two doses of AZD1222 and around 26 were given two doses of MenACWY control vaccine.

The CDR3 regions of human TCRbeta chains were analyzed by immunosequencing. Regarding the original processing steps: TCRs in the repertoires were compared against a reference library of SARS-CoV-2-specific TCRs that had been generated with the MIRA antigen-specificity platform. Breadth meant the fraction of unique TCRs that were SARS-CoV-2-associated, whereas depth meant the fraction of total T cells that were SARS-CoV-2-associated. Using the MIRA data, each spike-specific TCR was assigned both to the spike region to which the TCR was reactive and to a CD4 or CD8 class. Log10-transformed breadth and depth values were compared by one-way ANOVA with Sidak's multiple comparisons tests. TCRdb took this table from immuneACCESS and kept in-frame rearrangements with V and J called. Such tables lack part of the clones; where checked against another copy, unresolved V genes explain under half of the gap, and the rest is unexplained. That table is the source of V, J and clone size, and D and trimming were worked out from the DNA. The sample table holds approximately 120,000 clones, of which just over 90% were seen once. The top ten hold under 5.5% of the sample.

Overall study results and their limits: Conclusions about previously exposed vaccinees are limited, since just six AZD1222 recipients were seropositive for SARS-CoV-2 at baseline. No day 14 peak-response samples were available, so repertoires were characterized only after the peak T cell response. A significant rise in spike-specific TCR breadth and depth was observed after two AZD1222 doses relative to day 0 and relative to MenACWY recipients. The 56-69-year group was small, and its depth increase did not reach significance, likely because of low power. The whole spike protein was spanned by vaccine-associated CD4 TCRs, and dominant responses were seen in regions 160-218 and 743-854. Participants were mostly white British and included more females than males, and it was suggested by the authors that clonal diversity may have been underestimated. Nearly half of unique spike-specific TCRs reportedly recognized epitopes outside regions mutated in the B.1.351 and B.1.1.7 variants.

The sample's time point label is to be understood as: baseline before first vaccination. Vaccinee samples came from UK trials COV001 and COV002, including a single-blind randomized controlled phase 2/3 trial of AZD1222 (ChAdOx1 nCoV-19) in healthy adults. For TCRbeta chain sequencing, PBMC samples were collected from trial participants at day 0 and at day 28 after the second dose. Clipping removes 2 bases from V and 7 bases from J, with 12 as the unmatched junction base count. The germline V gene specifies KGHDR as CDR1 and SFDVKD as CDR2. The CDR3 covers 16 residues, taking in both the cysteine and the phenylalanine. Only the CDR3 part of the read is kept: 48 bases, read in frame from the first base.

This clonotype was sampled from an adult in good health. Sample: peripheral blood, taken on day 0 of AZD1222 vaccination. The sequence joins TRBV24-1 to TRBJ1-2, with 7 middle bases fitting TRBD1. The base sequence is TGTGCCACCAGTGATTGGAATACAGGGGAGGCCTTTGGCTACACCTTC. Its translation reads: CATSDWNTGEAFGYTF.